This TCR beta chain was recovered during a study of blood T cell repertoires in COVID-19. Whole-study context: Samples representing acute and convalescent COVID-19 were sourced from the United States, Italy and Spain. In each case, the material was cDNA or gDNA derived from T cells, B-cell-depleted T cells, or PBMCs.

J was trimmed by 4 bases and V by 5 bases; bases with no gene match: 2. The V gene's germline CDR1 is SQVTM and CDR2 ANQGSEA. The CDR3 loop spans 13 amino acids. Original handling: Scientists estimated how many nucleated cells there were by amplifying reference gene primers. The repertoire was sequenced with immunoSEQ multiplex PCR; TCRdb's copy has only in-frame clones and lacks some. V, J and clone size derive from that table, while D and trimming were established from the DNA sequence. This sample yields roughly 140,000 clones, of which roughly 86% are seen a single time; 5.4% belongs to the top ten.

Sequencing was performed on peripheral blood. V usage is TRBV29-1 and J usage is TRBJ2-1; 10 bases map to TRBD2. The sequence came from a human donor in a cohort sampled during active COVID-19. CDR3 sequence reads: CSVRLAGYNEQFF. CDR3 nucleotides: TGCAGCGTTAGACTAGCGGGTTACAATGAGCAGTTCTTC.